A single sample gave rise to the 20 T cell receptor beta chains below, sequenced in a study of low-dose radiotherapy and immunotherapy resistance in tumors. Time point noted: after trial treatment. The treatment: LDRT plus nivolumab, ipilimumab, low-dose cyclophosphamide and aspirin (RACIN trial). TRAV- and TRBV-specific primers primed first-strand cDNA, covering alpha and beta chains. The authors amplified TCRs for about 20 PCR cycles with a constant-region primer and a V-primer adapter. MiXCR, applied by TCRdb to the reads, yields one record per CDR3 protein. Of under 95,000 distinct CDR3 sequences in the sample, less than 20% were seen once. Here the sequenced sample was PBMCs, taken after low-dose radiotherapy plus immunotherapy. These receptors were collected from a male donor with prostate cancer.

This clonotype has at least ten counts. The gene calls are TRBV30 and TRBJ2-7, with D possibly TRBD2 on 6 matching bases. CDR1 and CDR2 (germline): GTSNPN, SVGIG (reference sequence). Trimming took off 5 bases at V and 7 bases at J, with 15 bases between the two ends. CDR3 length equals 12 residues. CDR3 DNA: TGTGCCTGGGTTGACGGGGGAGGTGAGCAGTACTTC. It translates to CAWVDGGGEQYF.

This clonotype was seen many times. The chain recombines TRBV7-2 with TRBJ1-2; no clear D gene. Trimming took off 3 bases at V and 2 bases at J, with 10 bases between the two ends. Germline V CDR1 and CDR2: SGHTA, FQGNSA. The CDR3 is 14 residues long. The DNA of the CDR3 is TGTGCCAGCAGCTTTTCAGGCCAAAACTATGGCTACACCTTC. This encodes CASSFSGQNYGYTF. Together with reference TRBV7-2 and TRBJ1-2, the CDR3 gives the full variable domain: GAGVSQSPSNKVTEKGKDVELRCDPISGHTALYWYRQSLGQGLEFLIYFQGNSAPDKSGLPSDRFSAERTGGSVSTLTIQRTQQEDSAVYLCASSFSGQNYGYTFGSGTRLTVV.

This clonotype was seen many times. This rearrangement joins TRBV28 to TRBJ1-2; a weak D match, TRBD1 (5 bases). Germline CDR1 MDHEN, CDR2 SYDVKM. This CDR3 spans 14 amino acids. The V end lost 5 bases, the J end lost 5 bases, and 15 bases lay between the germline ends. The CDR3 region has the DNA TGTGCCAGCAGTCCTCAGGGACCTTTGTATGGCTACACCTTC. As protein: CASSPQGPLYGYTF.

In its sample, this clonotype was seen many times. This chain connects TRBV30 to TRBJ2-3; no firm D call. The CDR3 length is 11 residues. Looked up from germline, CDR1 is GTSNPN and CDR2 is SVGIG (reference sequence). V was cut by 1 base and J by 5 bases, with 4 bases left in between. CDR3 loop: CAWSGGDTQYF. As DNA, the CDR3 is TGTGCCTGGAGTGGGGGAGATACGCAGTATTTT.

In its sample, this clonotype was seen a few times. The chain carries TRBV5-1 and TRBJ2-3; 10 bases fit TRBD2. Trimming at V came to 1 base and at J to 1 base, leaving 6 bases not matched to a gene. The CDR3 has 17 amino acids. CDR1 is SGHRS and CDR2 is YFSETQ in the germline V gene. The CDR3 nucleotides read TGCGCCAGCAGCTTGTTCGGGCTAGCGGGGGGCACAGATACGCAGTATTTT. Protein sequence: CASSLFGLAGGTDTQYF.

The chain is built from TRBV12-3 or TRBV12-4 and TRBJ1-5, with D perhaps TRBD1 (5 bases). V gave up 3 bases and J gave up 6 bases, with 15 bases separating them. The CDR3 is 15 residues long. CDR3: CASSFRHLGGQPQHF. CDR3 bases: TGTGCCAGCAGTTTTAGGCACCTTGGGGGTCAGCCCCAGCATTTT.

This clonotype was seen at least ten times. The CDR3 coding sequence is TGTGCCAGCAGTGAACGTTCAGGACAGGGCTTTTTCACTGAAGCTTTCTTT. Its protein is CASSERSGQGFFTEAFF. The rearrangement uses TRBV2 and TRBJ1-1, with 8 bases fitting TRBD1. V was clipped by 2 bases and J by 4 bases; unmatched bases: 12. Germline V gives CDR1 SNHLY, CDR2 FYNNEI. The CDR3 sequence is 17 residues long.

There are many counts of this clonotype. The chain employs TRBV20-1 and TRBJ2-7; perhaps TRBD2 as D (6 bases). V lost 5 bases, J lost 7 bases, and 18 bases lay in between. The CDR3 covers 13 residues. Germline values: CDR1 DFQATT, CDR2 SNEGSKA (reference sequence). The CDR3 loop reads CSALRAGSGEQYF. In DNA form, the CDR3 reads TGCAGTGCTCTGCGAGCGGGCTCGGGAGAGCAGTACTTC.

With respect to this clonotype: Because the CDR3's place on the DNA is in doubt, the DNA is left out and the CDR3 is given as listed by TCRdb. V gene TRBV7-2 combines with J gene TRBJ1-4; the table names TRBD1, a call not compared with the DNA. Counting both end residues, the CDR3 totals 15 amino acids. CDR1 SGHTA and CDR2 FQGNSA come from the germline V gene. The CDR3 is CASSSGTGNEKLFFF.

This clonotype was observed at least ten times. This chain connects TRBV4-3 to TRBJ2-1; no clear D. The V gene lost 1 base and the J gene lost 7 bases, with 5 bases spanning the gap. From germline, CDR1 is LGHNA and CDR2 YSLEER. This CDR3 spans 12 amino acids. The CDR3 here is CASSQVGNEQFF. The DNA of the CDR3 is TGCGCCAGCAGCCAAGTTGGGAATGAGCAGTTCTTC.

The chain carries TRBV28 and TRBJ1-5; maybe TRBD1 (5 bases). This CDR3 is 16 amino acids long. Germline V CDR1 and CDR2: MDHEN, SYDVKM. Deletions cut 8 bases from V and 0 bases from J, with 17 bases between. The CDR3 here is CASHNFQGISNQPQHF. The CDR3 DNA reads as TGTGCCAGCCATAATTTCCAGGGTATTAGCAATCAGCCCCAGCATTTT.

A few counts support this clonotype. A read error is the likely source, as a far larger clone sits one nucleotide away. The rearrangement uses TRBV28 and TRBJ2-1, with unresolved D. Germline CDR1 is MDHEN and CDR2 is SYDVKM. The CDR3 runs 12 residues. The V end lost 6 bases, the J end lost 10 bases, and 13 bases lay between the germline ends. CDR3 protein: CASRERTYEQFF. In nucleotides, the CDR3 is TGTGCCAGCAGAGAAAGAACGTACGAGCAGTTCTTC.

The table lists this clonotype with many counts. The chain carries TRBV20-1 and TRBJ1-6; D is possibly TRBD1 (5 bases). CDR3 size: 14 residues. Trimming pared 4 bases from V and 13 bases from J, leaving 20 bases between. Germline V CDR1 and CDR2: DFQATT, SNEGSKA (reference sequence). The DNA for the CDR3 is TGCAGTGCTACCCCTGGGACCTCCCTGGGGCCCCTCCACTTT. Its protein product is CSATPGTSLGPLHF.

V and J are TRBV29-1 and TRBJ2-1, with TRBD1 identical over 11 bases. V lost 7 bases, J lost 7 bases, and 3 bases stayed unmatched. The germline V gene encodes CDR1 SQVTM and CDR2 ANQGSEA. This CDR3 has 12 amino acids. The CDR3 sequence: CSGRDRGNEQFF. In DNA, the CDR3 is TGCAGCGGGCGGGACAGGGGGAATGAGCAGTTCTTC.

At least ten counts were recorded for this clonotype. This sequence joins TRBV29-1 and TRBJ1-2, with TRBD1 matching over 7 bases. Germline loops: CDR1 SQVTM, CDR2 ANQGSEA. CDR3 length equals 13 residues. Trimming removed 7 bases from V and 5 bases from J; junction bases left unmatched: 10. CDR3 sequence: CSGGEGAGYGYTF. CDR3 in DNA: TGCAGCGGGGGCGAGGGGGCAGGGTATGGCTACACCTTC.

This clonotype has at least ten counts. The chain couples TRBV5-1 to TRBJ2-7; D remains unclear. CDR1 and CDR2 from the germline V gene are SGHRS and YFSETQ. Trimming cost V 1 base and J 3 bases, with 14 bases left between them. The CDR3 is 15 residues long. CDR3 bases: TGCGCCAGCAGCTTGAATACCTTTTCCCTCTACGAGCAGTACTTC. Its translation: CASSLNTFSLYEQYF.

The chain has TRBV5-1 and TRBJ2-7; 8 nucleotides line up with TRBD2. The junction had 9 bases not matched to a gene; V was cut back by 2 bases and J by 5 bases. CDR1 and CDR2 from the germline V gene are SGHRS and YFSETQ. The CDR3 covers 15 residues. The chain's CDR3 is CASSFSGTRSHEQYF. For the CDR3, the DNA is TGCGCCAGCAGCTTTTCCGGGACTAGGTCCCACGAGCAGTACTTC. Full variable domain (remainder filled in from reference TRBV5-1 and TRBJ2-7): KAGVTQTPRYLIKTRGQQVTLSCSPISGHRSVSWYQQTPGQGLQFLFEYFSETQRNKGNFPGRFSGRQFSNSRSEMNVSTLELGDSALYLCASSFSGTRSHEQYFGPGTRLTVT.

The J gene is TRBJ2-7, the V gene TRBV12-3 or TRBV12-4; TRBD2 is a possible D gene (7 bases). CDR3 length equals 13 residues. Trimming stripped 8 bases from V and 6 bases from J, with 17 bases between. CDR3 loop: CASRRGAQIEQYF. The CDR3, as DNA: TGTGCCAGCCGACGGGGGGCGCAGATCGAGCAGTACTTC.

This chain uses TRBV10-3 with TRBJ2-1, with D tentatively TRBD1 or TRBD2 (7 bases each). The CDR3 sequence is 14 residues long. The germline V gene encodes CDR1 ENHRY and CDR2 SYGVKD. Trimming took off 4 bases at V and 7 bases at J, with 14 bases between the two ends. CDR3 in DNA: TGTGCCATCAGTGGACAGGGAGGGGTGAATGAGCAGTTCTTC. This encodes CAISGQGGVNEQFF.

The table lists this clonotype with many counts. The chain carries TRBV5-1 and TRBJ2-5; D remains ambiguous. The CDR3 runs 14 residues. Germline assignment: CDR1 SGHRS and CDR2 YFSETQ. Trimming removed 0 bases from V and 7 bases from J, with 13 bases in between. As DNA, the CDR3 is TGCGCCAGCAGCTTGGATGCAGGCGGCGGGACCCAGTACTTC. It translates to CASSLDAGGGTQYF.